These 30 T cell receptor beta chains were sequenced from one sample in a study of cytomegalovirus exposure and HLA in healthy donors (dated by TCRdb to the late 2010s). Library construction relied on the immunoSEQ multiplex PCR assay. The multiplex PCR relied on a mix of 60 forward primers for TCR Vbeta segments and 13 reverse primers for TCR Jbeta segments. The source is immuneACCESS, and TCRdb retained only in-frame sequences with V and J called. Part of the clones is not carried over; for the studies checked, unresolved V genes explain less than half of this, and the remainder is unexplained. The sample table lists some 150,000 clones, roughly 77% of them with a count of one. The ten largest clones capture 3.9% of the sample. The sequenced sample was PBMCs. The source is a male donor in good health and CMV-seronegative.

The rearrangement uses TRBV4-1 and TRBJ2-5; 9 nucleotides align to TRBD1. Germline CDR1 is MGHRA and CDR2 is YSYEKL. The CDR3 contains 15 residues. The trim removed 3 bases at V and 6 bases at J, leaving 8 bases unmatched. CDR3: CASSQSGQGSKTQYF. The CDR3 nucleotides read TGCGCCAGCAGCCAGTCGGGACAGGGATCGAAGACCCAGTACTTC.

The chain combines TRBV2 with TRBJ1-3, with D perhaps TRBD1 (5 bases). This CDR3 region has 14 residues. Germline V gives CDR1 SNHLY, CDR2 FYNNEI. Deletions cut 6 bases from V and 3 bases from J, with 12 bases between. In nucleotides, the CDR3 is TGTGCCAGCAGCGGCGGGGACCTTGGAAACACCATATATTTT. Translating gives CASSGGDLGNTIYF.

The gene calls are TRBV4-3 and TRBJ2-3; TRBD2 is a possible D gene (5 bases). The CDR3 is 15 residues long. The V gene lost 1 base and the J gene lost 0 bases, with 8 bases spanning the gap. Germline lookup yields CDR1 LGHNA and CDR2 YSLEER. CDR3 loop: CASSQVGGSTDTQYF. The CDR3 region has the DNA TGCGCCAGCAGCCAAGTGGGCGGGAGCACAGATACGCAGTATTTT.

There are a few counts of this clone. The V call is TRBV10-2, the J call TRBJ1-2, with TRBD1 as a possible D gene (6 bases). The germline V and J ends were trimmed by 0 bases and 8 bases, with 13 bases remaining between them. Germline CDR1 WSHSY, CDR2 SAAADI. The CDR3 totals 14 residues. CDR3 region: CASSESYRAGGYTF. The CDR3 bases are TGCGCCAGCAGTGAGTCTTACAGGGCGGGCGGCTACACCTTC.

The chain is built from TRBV10-2 and TRBJ1-1; D might be TRBD1 (5 bases). The CDR3 is 14 residues long. The germline gives CDR1 WSHSY, CDR2 SAAADI. V shed 4 bases and J shed 1 base, with 10 bases lying between them. The CDR3 nucleotides are TGCGCCAGCAGTGTCGGACAACCGAACACTGAAGCTTTCTTT. Protein product: CASSVGQPNTEAFF.

This rearrangement joins TRBV5-1 to TRBJ2-5; TRBD2 matches at 7 bases. The V segment lost 5 bases and the J segment 5 bases; nucleotides outside the gene matches: 9. The CDR3 sequence is 14 residues long. Germline assignment: CDR1 SGHRS and CDR2 YFSETQ. The CDR3 DNA sequence: TGCGCCAGCAGAGACGGGGGGTCGTCTGAGACCCAGTACTTC. Protein: CASRDGGSSETQYF. Full variable domain (missing parts from reference TRBV5-1 and TRBJ2-5): KAGVTQTPRYLIKTRGQQVTLSCSPISGHRSVSWYQQTPGQGLQFLFEYFSETQRNKGNFPGRFSGRQFSNSRSEMNVSTLELGDSALYLCASRDGGSSETQYFGPGTRLLVL.

The J gene is TRBJ2-1, the V gene TRBV5-1, with 8 bases identical to TRBD2. V was pared by 2 bases and J by 0 bases, with 1 base of the junction left unmatched. The CDR3 sequence is 15 residues long. CDR1 and CDR2 (germline): SGHRS, YFSETQ. The DNA for the CDR3 is TGCGCCAGCAGCTTAACTAGCGGCTCCTACAATGAGCAGTTCTTC. Translation gives CASSLTSGSYNEQFF.

There are a few counts of this clone. CDR3 nucleotides: TGTGCCAGTAGTATAGATGCAGGGACCGGGGAGCTGTTTTTT. Protein: CASSIDAGTGELFF. J is TRBJ2-2 and V is TRBV19, with a tentative D call TRBD1 (5 bases). Germline V gives CDR1 LNHDA, CDR2 SQIVND (reference sequence). This CDR3 region has 14 residues. V dropped 0 bases and J dropped 5 bases, with 7 bases sitting between them.

This sequence joins TRBV10-3 and TRBJ2-3, with TRBD2 matching over 10 bases. The CDR3 has 17 residues. V was pared by 2 bases and J by 1 base, with 6 bases of the junction left unmatched. Germline assignment: CDR1 ENHRY and CDR2 SYGVKD. The CDR3 spells CAISEPSGGSGTDTQYF. The CDR3 coding sequence is TGTGCCATCAGTGAGCCTAGCGGGGGATCGGGCACAGATACGCAGTATTTT.

The V call is TRBV11-2, the J call TRBJ2-2; TRBD1 matches at 10 bases. V lost 3 bases and J lost 7; bases outside the gene matches: 5. This CDR3 is built from 15 residues. Looked up from germline, CDR1 is SGHAT and CDR2 is FQNNGV. The CDR3 is CASSFGQGVVGELFF. CDR3 sequence (DNA): TGTGCCAGCAGCTTCGGACAGGGGGTTGTCGGGGAGCTGTTTTTT.

J is TRBJ1-4 and V is TRBV4-3; 9 bases match TRBD1. The CDR3 sequence is 15 residues long. V trimming: 0 bases; J trimming: 8 bases; junction bases outside the gene matches: 4. CDR1 and CDR2 (germline): LGHNA, YSLEER. The DNA of the CDR3 is TGCGCCAGCAGCCAAGATAGGACAGGGGAAGAAAAACTGTTTTTT. This sequence encodes CASSQDRTGEEKLFF.

J is TRBJ2-1 and V is TRBV7-8; D call uncertain. This CDR3 contains 14 residues. Germline V CDR1 and CDR2: SGHVS, FQNEAQ. V shed 4 bases and J shed 4 bases, with 11 bases lying between them. The CDR3 DNA sequence: TGTGCCAGCAGCTCCATCGACATATACAATGAGCAGTTCTTC. Its protein is CASSSIDIYNEQFF.

This rearrangement joins TRBV9 to TRBJ2-2, with 11 bases matching TRBD2. The CDR3 runs 17 residues. Germline-derived CDR1 and CDR2 are SGDLS and YYNGEE. V was pared by 4 bases and J by 3 bases, with 8 bases of the junction left unmatched. The CDR3, as DNA: TGTGCCAGCAGCACCAGCCTAGCGGGGGGAGACACCGGGGAGCTGTTTTTT. Translation: CASSTSLAGGDTGELFF.

The V gene is TRBV6-5, the J gene TRBJ2-5; tentative D call: TRBD1 (5 bases). This CDR3 comprises 15 residues. The germline V gene encodes CDR1 MNHEY and CDR2 SVGAGI. The V end lost 6 bases, the J end lost 1 base, and 15 bases lay between the germline ends. CDR3: CASSPSRTSQETQYF. The CDR3 DNA is TGTGCCAGCAGCCCCTCCCGGACATCCCAAGAGACCCAGTACTTC.

This chain uses TRBV5-4 with TRBJ2-7, with TRBD1 as a possible D gene (5 bases). CDR1 is SGHNT, CDR2 YYREEE, per germline (reference sequence). Trimming cost V 0 bases and J 6 bases, with 10 bases left between them. The CDR3 runs to 13 residues. The CDR3 bases are TGTGCCAGCAGCTTGGTAGGGGTGGGCGAGCAGTACTTC. Translating it yields CASSLVGVGEQYF.

The chain has TRBV5-6 and TRBJ2-1; 10 bases are shared with TRBD1. J lost 6 bases, V lost 3 bases, and 6 bases had no gene match. The germline V gene has CDR1 SGHDT and CDR2 YYEEEE. The CDR3 totals 15 residues. CDR3 sequence: CASSYGTGATNEQFF. The CDR3 nucleotides read TGTGCCAGCAGCTACGGGACAGGGGCCACCAATGAGCAGTTCTTC.

The V and J genes are TRBV19 and TRBJ2-2; 8 bases map to TRBD2. The J segment lost 5 bases and the V segment lost 3 bases, leaving 8 bases of the junction unmatched. This CDR3 is built from 16 residues. Per the germline V gene, CDR1 is LNHDA and CDR2 is SQIVND (reference sequence). In DNA, the CDR3 is TGTGCCAGTAGTATCGGTGGCGGGGGGCTGACCGGGGAGCTGTTTTTT. This encodes CASSIGGGGLTGELFF.

The V gene is TRBV7-6, the J gene TRBJ2-1; 10 bases match TRBD2. In germline, CDR1 is SGHVS, CDR2 FNYEAQ. With V trimmed by 5 bases and J by 7 bases, 8 bases remained unmatched. CDR3 size: 15 residues. The CDR3 sequence is CASSATGTSVNEQFF. CDR3 nucleotides: TGTGCCAGCAGCGCTACCGGGACTAGCGTGAATGAGCAGTTCTTC.

The chain combines TRBV5-4 with TRBJ2-7; 11 nucleotides agree with TRBD1. Per the germline V gene, CDR1 is SGHNT and CDR2 is YYREEE (reference sequence). The V gene end was trimmed by 2 bases and the J gene end by 7 bases; junction bases not matched to a gene: 5. The CDR3 spans 14 residues. CDR3 in amino acids: CASSFGQGAGEQYF. In nucleotides, the CDR3 is TGTGCCAGCAGCTTTGGACAGGGGGCCGGGGAGCAGTACTTC.

V is TRBV18 and J is TRBJ2-2; tentative D call: TRBD1 (6 bases). Per the germline V gene, CDR1 is KGHSH and CDR2 is LQKENI. The CDR3 runs 15 residues. Trimming cost V 3 bases and J 1 base, with 9 bases left between them. CDR3 DNA sequence: TGTGCCAGCTCACCGGACAGAAAGAACACCGGGGAGCTGTTTTTT. It translates to CASSPDRKNTGELFF.

The chain uses TRBV28 and TRBJ1-1, with unresolved D. V was pared by 3 bases and J by 0 bases, with 8 bases between. Germline V gene lookup returns CDR1 MDHEN and CDR2 SYDVKM. The CDR3 is made up of 14 amino acids. The CDR3 DNA is TGTGCCAGCAGTTTGCGTCAAATGAACACTGAAGCTTTCTTT. Translated: CASSLRQMNTEAFF.

The chain uses TRBV19 and TRBJ2-7, with D perhaps matching TRBD2 (6 bases). CDR1 LNHDA and CDR2 SQIVND come from the germline V gene (reference sequence). V lost 5 bases and J 3 bases, leaving 20 bases between the germline ends. The CDR3 is 16 amino acids. In DNA, the CDR3 is TGTGCCAGTAGTCCTTTCGTTTCCGGGAGAAGCTACGAGCAGTACTTC. As protein: CASSPFVSGRSYEQYF.

The sample holds a few counts of this clone. The chain has TRBV5-4 and TRBJ1-2; TRBD1 aligns across 8 bases. This CDR3 region has 13 residues. Germline V gene lookup returns CDR1 SGHNT and CDR2 YYREEE (reference sequence). J gave up 8 bases and V 3 bases, and 6 bases lay outside the gene matches. CDR3 in amino acids: CASSSQGAGGYTF. CDR3 in DNA: TGTGCCAGCAGCTCCCAGGGGGCAGGGGGCTACACCTTC.

The rearrangement uses TRBV6-5 and TRBJ2-2, with 7 bases that match TRBD1. Trimming cost V 6 bases and J 6 bases; bases outside gene matches: 10. In germline, CDR1 is MNHEY, CDR2 SVGAGI. The CDR3 loop spans 15 amino acids. The CDR3 nucleotides read TGTGCCAGCAGGCCTGACAGGGTTGGTTCCGGGGAGCTGTTTTTT. Translation gives CASRPDRVGSGELFF.

As for this clone: Germline is not matched at one junction end, which may reflect a read error. The same CDR3 is also encoded by other DNA sequences in this sample. The rearrangement links TRBV5-8 to TRBJ2-7, with 7 bases aligning to TRBD1. The germline CDR1 and CDR2 sequences are SGHTS and YDEGEE. The CDR3 sequence is 13 residues long. The CDR3 loop reads CASSFRGSYEQYF. The DNA for the CDR3 is TGTGCCAGTAGCTTCAGGGGGTCCTACGAGCAGTACTTC.

The chain employs TRBV5-4 and TRBJ2-5; 15 bases line up with TRBD2. Per germline, CDR1 SGHNT and CDR2 YYREEE (reference sequence). This CDR3 is built from 17 residues. J was trimmed by 4 bases and V by 4 bases; bases with no gene match: 8. The CDR3 loop is CASSPGLAGGASETQYF. In DNA, the CDR3 is TGTGCCAGCAGCCCCGGACTAGCGGGAGGGGCCTCAGAGACCCAGTACTTC.

The chain uses TRBV5-6 and TRBJ2-1, with 7 bases fitting TRBD2. The V segment lost 0 bases and the J segment 4 bases; nucleotides outside the gene matches: 7. The germline V gene has CDR1 SGHDT and CDR2 YYEEEE. This CDR3 contains 16 residues. The CDR3 DNA follows: TGTGCCAGCAGCTTGGTGGGGCGCGGGGGATACAATGAGCAGTTCTTC. Amino acid sequence: CASSLVGRGGYNEQFF.

This chain uses TRBV21-1 with TRBJ2-2; TRBD2, the table's D call, was not compared with the DNA. TRBV21-1 is an annotated pseudogene. This CDR3 comprises 16 residues. CDR3 nucleotides: TGTGCCAGCAGCACCTGGACTAGCGGGATCTCCGGGGAGCTGTTTTTT. This encodes CASSTWTSGISGELFF.

This clone has just one count. The rearrangement links TRBV5-1 to TRBJ2-2, with a weak D call TRBD1 (5 bases). This CDR3 is 17 amino acids long. The ends were cut back, 0 bases at V and 4 bases at J, with 16 bases in the middle. Per germline, CDR1 SGHRS and CDR2 YFSETQ. The CDR3 DNA is TGCGCCAGCAGCTTGGAAACCCTAGACAGAAGCACCGGGGAGCTGTTTTTT. Translated: CASSLETLDRSTGELFF.

J is TRBJ1-5 and V is TRBV10-3, with 7 positions matching TRBD1. J gave up 4 bases and V 6 bases, and 6 bases lay outside the gene matches. The germline V gene encodes CDR1 ENHRY and CDR2 SYGVKD. CDR3 length: 14 amino acids. The chain's CDR3 is CAIRNDRENQPQHF. CDR3 in DNA: TGTGCCATCAGGAACGACAGGGAGAATCAGCCCCAGCATTTT.